This T cell receptor beta chain was found in a study of CD8+CD57+ T cells in acquired aplastic anemia. For the study at large: When averaged, DNA from sorted CD4+ and CD8+ cells came to around 3 ug.

This clonotype was observed at least ten times. Its matching antigen is unknown. Findings and caveats of the study: Levels of CD8+ Simpson's diversity were not significantly distinct in patients versus controls.

Researchers used genomic DNA as the template to profile TCR beta VDJ and CDR3. TCRdb re-called the reads with MiXCR, one entry per CDR3 protein. Of about 220,000 distinct CDR3 sequences listed, 45% to 50% are singletons. Patients sequenced had flow cytometry evidence of CD8+CD57+ cell expansion. The patients, all of them, had severe acquired aplastic anemia. Blood came from patients not yet given any therapy. CDR3 size: 18 residues. Germline V CDR1 and CDR2: SEHNR, FQNEAQ (reference sequence). Trimming took off 3 bases at V and 2 bases at J, with 19 bases between the two ends. The sequence came from a human donor with aplastic anemia. The chain recombines TRBV7-9 with TRBJ1-4; weak D call: TRBD1 (6 bases). The sample was sorted CD4+, CD8+, or CD8+CD57+ T cells (not recorded which) from PBMCs. The CDR3 spells CASSFGLQGVFTNEKLFF. The CDR3 DNA sequence: TGTGCCAGCAGCTTTGGCCTACAGGGAGTTTTTACTAATGAAAAACTGTTTTTT.